Presented here are 23 T cell receptor beta chains from one specimen sequenced in a study of T-cell memory formation after mild COVID-19. TCRdb re-derived calls from the 5' RACE reads in MiXCR, one entry per CDR3 protein. The top ten clones hold roughly 1.4% of a sample with about 44,000 distinct CDR3 sequences, roughly 8% of them seen once. Sequenced material: PBMCs or a T cell subset sorted from them (not recorded which). The receptors were sampled from a man younger than 35 who had mild COVID-19 (a few samples of this study predate the infection). Cell type and time point are not known.

This clonotype was seen a handful of times. The gene calls are TRBV5-1 and TRBJ1-2; TRBD1 is a possible D gene (5 bases). CDR3 length: 16 residues. The germline V gene encodes CDR1 SGHRS and CDR2 YFSETQ. Trimming shortened V by 4 bases and J by 4 bases, and 20 bases separated the two germline ends. This CDR3 is CASSPATATLIYGYTF. The DNA of the CDR3 is TGCGCCAGCAGCCCAGCGACAGCGACCCTGATCTATGGCTACACCTTC.

V and J are TRBV14 and TRBJ2-7; a possible D gene is TRBD1 (6 bases). V was shortened by 8 bases and J by 5 bases, with 19 bases between the two germline ends. Germline-derived CDR1 and CDR2 are SGHDN and FVKESK. This CDR3 region has 14 residues. As DNA, the CDR3 is TGTGCCAGCGGTAGGACAGCCCTACGGGACGAGCAGTACGTC. This codes for CASGRTALRDEQYV.

Here the CDR3 DNA reads TGTGCCAGCAGCTCCTGGGACAGGCCTACAACCTATGGCTACACCTTC. Residues: CASSSWDRPTTYGYTF. The rearrangement joins TRBV7-9 to TRBJ1-2; 8 bases map to TRBD1. The CDR3 loop spans 16 amino acids. Germline CDR1 reads SEHNR; CDR2 reads FQNEAQ (reference sequence). Unmatched junction bases numbered 11, after V lost 4 bases and J lost 4 bases.

This clonotype was observed a handful of times. The gene calls are TRBV7-8 and TRBJ2-5; the D gene is possibly TRBD2 (6 bases). The germline V gene has CDR1 SGHVS and CDR2 FQNEAQ. The length of the CDR3 is 14 residues. The germline V and J ends were trimmed by 4 bases and 3 bases, with 12 bases remaining between them. CDR3 sequence reads: CASSSIAVEETQYF. Written as DNA, the CDR3 is TGTGCCAGCAGCTCTATAGCGGTCGAAGAGACCCAGTACTTC.

There are many counts of this clonotype. For the CDR3, the DNA is TGCAGTGCTAGCCGGGGACAGACGAACACTGAAGCTTTCTTT. The encoded protein is CSASRGQTNTEAFF. This chain connects TRBV20-1 to TRBJ1-1, with 7 bases lining up with TRBD1. This CDR3 spans 14 amino acids. Losses at the gene ends were 3 bases for V and 1 base for J; bases not matched to a gene: 5. CDR1 and CDR2 from the germline V gene are DFQATT and SNEGSKA (reference sequence).

This clonotype was found a few times. The chain links TRBV28 to TRBJ2-2; D not certain. CDR1 and CDR2 (germline): MDHEN, SYDVKM. CDR3 length: 14 residues. V dropped 8 bases and J dropped 4 bases, with 14 bases sitting between them. Here the CDR3 DNA reads TGTGCCAGCTTACGATCCCTGGCCACCGGGGAGCTGTTTTTT. Amino acid sequence: CASLRSLATGELFF.

On this clonotype: The missing conserved phenylalanine or tryptophan at the end of this CDR3 makes a read error likely. The gene calls are TRBV2 and TRBJ1-5; the D gene is possibly TRBD1 (6 bases). Deletions cut 5 bases from V and 4 bases from J, with 15 bases between. The CDR3 sequence is 15 residues long. Per the germline V gene, CDR1 is SNHLY and CDR2 is FYNNEI. CDR3 in amino acids: CASSKETGSNQPQHL. The CDR3 DNA reads as TGTGCCAGCAGTAAAGAGACAGGTTCTAATCAGCCCCAGCATTTG.

A few counts support this clonotype. This sequence joins TRBV5-1 and TRBJ2-1; tentative D call: TRBD2 (7 bases). This CDR3 contains 15 residues. Germline CDR1 and CDR2: SGHRS and YFSETQ. V was pared by 0 bases and J by 7 bases, with 14 bases between. The CDR3 DNA sequence: TGCGCCAGCAGCTTGGAAGGGGGGGCCGCAAATGAGCAGTTCTTC. The encoded protein is CASSLEGGAANEQFF. Supplemented by reference TRBV5-1 and TRBJ2-1, the full variable domain reads KAGVTQTPRYLIKTRGQQVTLSCSPISGHRSVSWYQQTPGQGLQFLFEYFSETQRNKGNFPGRFSGRQFSNSRSEMNVSTLELGDSALYLCASSLEGGAANEQFFGPGTRLTVL.

The chain uses TRBV4-3 and TRBJ2-2; TRBD1 matches at 9 bases. The length of the CDR3 is 16 residues. Germline V gene data show CDR1 as LGHNA and CDR2 as YSLEER. Losses at the gene ends were 3 bases for V and 7 bases for J; bases not matched to a gene: 9. The CDR3 DNA follows: TGCGCCAGCAGCCAGCGGCCCGGGACAGGGATCGGGGAGCTGTTTTTT. It translates to CASSQRPGTGIGELFF.

V usage is TRBV7-7 and J usage is TRBJ2-1; 12 nucleotides align to TRBD2. The germline V gene encodes CDR1 SSHAT and CDR2 FNYEAQ (reference sequence). V shed 3 bases and J 2 bases; nucleotides not matched to a gene: 2. CDR3 length: 16 residues. The CDR3 sequence: CASSLLAGGPYNEQFF. CDR3 nucleotides: TGTGCCAGCAGCTTGCTAGCGGGGGGGCCCTACAATGAGCAGTTCTTC.

There are many counts of this clonotype. This chain connects TRBV7-9 to TRBJ2-7, with D unresolved. Germline CDR1 is SEHNR and CDR2 is FQNEAQ (reference sequence). V lost 5 bases, J lost 0 bases, and 5 bases lay in between. The CDR3 runs 12 residues. CDR3 nucleotide sequence: TGTGCCAGCAGCCTGAGCTCCTACGAGCAGTACGTC. Amino acid sequence: CASSLSSYEQYV.

A few counts support this clonotype. This chain joins TRBV12-3 or TRBV12-4 and TRBJ2-4; no clear D gene. V lost 3 bases and J lost 6, with 6 bases in between. There are 12 residues in the CDR3. Here the CDR3 reads CASSFNGNIQYF. CDR3 nucleotide sequence: TGTGCCAGCAGTTTTAATGGAAACATTCAGTACTTC.

This clonotype appeared a single time. The V and J genes are TRBV24-1 and TRBJ2-1; 7 bases align to TRBD1. V lost 5 bases to trimming and J lost 7 bases; unmatched junction nucleotides: 10. The CDR3 loop spans 15 amino acids. The germline V gene has CDR1 KGHDR and CDR2 SFDVKD. The CDR3 DNA reads as TGTGCCACCAGTGGTCCGACAGGGTTGGGGAATGAGCAGTTCTTC. Protein product: CATSGPTGLGNEQFF.

The chain uses TRBV11-2 and TRBJ2-1, with D hard to call. Looked up from germline, CDR1 is SGHAT and CDR2 is FQNNGV. CDR3 length: 15 residues. The V end lost 3 bases, the J end lost 0 bases, and 9 bases lay between the germline ends. The CDR3 region is CASSFQASSYNEQFF. The CDR3, as DNA: TGTGCCAGCAGCTTTCAAGCTTCCTCCTACAATGAGCAGTTCTTC.

In this sample, this clonotype turned up a few times. The rearrangement joins TRBV6-2 or TRBV6-3 to TRBJ1-6; 9 nucleotides align to TRBD1. Germline lookup yields CDR1 MNHEY and CDR2 SVGEGT. There are 16 residues in the CDR3. Trimming cost V 8 bases and J 7 bases; bases outside gene matches: 12. CDR3 protein: CASRTGGRPRNSPLHF. The CDR3 DNA reads as TGTGCCAGCCGCACAGGGGGCAGGCCGAGGAATTCACCCCTCCACTTT.

This clonotype was recorded many times. The V call is TRBV5-1, the J call TRBJ2-3; 7 bases align to TRBD1. Trimming cost V 4 bases and J 2 bases; bases outside gene matches: 4. The germline V gene encodes CDR1 SGHRS and CDR2 YFSETQ. The CDR3 has 14 residues. The CDR3 coding sequence is TGCGCCAGCAGCCTGGGACAGTTCACAGATACGCAGTATTTT. Translated, it gives CASSLGQFTDTQYF. The whole variable domain, remainder taken from reference TRBV5-1 and TRBJ2-3, is KAGVTQTPRYLIKTRGQQVTLSCSPISGHRSVSWYQQTPGQGLQFLFEYFSETQRNKGNFPGRFSGRQFSNSRSEMNVSTLELGDSALYLCASSLGQFTDTQYFGPGTRLTVL.

This clonotype was seen only a few times. The chain links TRBV5-1 to TRBJ2-5; 12 bases are shared with TRBD1. Trimming removed 2 bases from V and 4 bases from J; junction bases left unmatched: 6. Germline V gene lookup returns CDR1 SGHRS and CDR2 YFSETQ. The CDR3 length is 16 residues. The CDR3 DNA reads as TGCGCCAGCAGCTTAGTGGGGACAGGGGGCGCAGAGACCCAGTACTTC. As protein: CASSLVGTGGAETQYF.

The chain recombines TRBV20-1 with TRBJ2-1, with TRBD2 matching over 11 bases. The CDR3 is 16 amino acids. Germline CDR1 and CDR2: DFQATT and SNEGSKA (reference sequence). CDR3 DNA: TGCAGCGTTGATGGTAGCGGGGGGGCGTACTACAATGAGCAGTTCTTC. Translated, it gives CSVDGSGGAYYNEQFF.

This sequence joins TRBV5-1 and TRBJ2-6, with D unresolved. V was trimmed by 0 bases and J by 0 bases, leaving 1 base between them. The germline V gene has CDR1 SGHRS and CDR2 YFSETQ. This CDR3 region has 14 residues. CDR3 DNA sequence: TGCGCCAGCAGCTTGGGCTCTGGGGCCAACGTCCTGACTTTC. Protein product: CASSLGSGANVLTF.

This chain joins TRBV7-2 and TRBJ2-2, with D perhaps matching TRBD2 (7 bases). Trimming shortened V by 2 bases and J by 0 bases, and 10 bases separated the two germline ends. The CDR3 contains 16 residues. Germline CDR1 is SGHTA and CDR2 is FQGNSA. The CDR3 bases are TGTGCCAGCAGCTTACGCGGGGGCGCGAACACCGGGGAGCTGTTTTTT. It is translated as CASSLRGGANTGELFF. Based on the CDR3 plus reference TRBV7-2 and TRBJ2-2, the full variable domain is GAGVSQSPSNKVTEKGKDVELRCDPISGHTALYWYRQSLGQGLEFLIYFQGNSAPDKSGLPSDRFSAERTGGSVSTLTIQRTQQEDSAVYLCASSLRGGANTGELFFGEGSRLTVL.

The chain is built from TRBV5-1 and TRBJ2-7; 8 bases map to TRBD1. V shed 4 bases and J 5 bases; nucleotides not matched to a gene: 11. This CDR3 spans 15 amino acids. From germline, CDR1 is SGHRS and CDR2 YFSETQ. The CDR3, as DNA: TGCGCCAGCAGCAGCGGACAGGGTTGGAGCGACGAGCAGTACTTC. Its protein is CASSSGQGWSDEQYF.

The chain carries TRBV7-9 and TRBJ2-7, with no clear D. The V gene lost 5 bases and the J gene lost 0 bases, with 17 bases spanning the gap. The CDR3 length is 16 residues. Germline V gene lookup returns CDR1 SEHNR and CDR2 FQNEAQ (reference sequence). CDR3 sequence (DNA): TGTGCCAGCAGCCCCGGGCCCTTCGAGCGCTCCTACGAGCAGTACGTC. It codes for CASSPGPFERSYEQYV.

The V gene is TRBV11-3, the J gene TRBJ2-1; 10 bases are shared with TRBD1. CDR1 is SGHNT and CDR2 is YENEEA in the germline V gene. Unmatched junction bases numbered 6, after V lost 5 bases and J lost 8 bases. The CDR3 spans 14 residues. CDR3 residues: CASSPGTGDHEQFF. Here the CDR3 DNA reads TGTGCCAGCAGCCCGGGGACAGGGGATCATGAGCAGTTCTTC.